This T cell receptor beta chain was profiled in a study of T cells in Graves' hyperthyroidism and ophthalmopathy. A note on this clonotype: Because the CDR3's place on the DNA is in doubt, the DNA is left out and the CDR3 is given as listed by TCRdb.

Germline-derived CDR1 and CDR2 are SGHTA and FQGNSA. The CDR3 totals 18 residues, both ends included. The source material, RNA transcripts, was used to amplify TCR beta CDR3 regions. In the first-round RT-PCR of the TCR CDR3, the HTBI primer set was used. TCRdb re-called the multiplex PCR reads through MiXCR, storing one row per CDR3 protein. The data show approximately 46,000 distinct CDR3 sequences, 45% to 50% seen once. This clonotype was sampled from a woman in her 50s with Graves' hyperthyroidism. The gene calls are TRBV7-2 and TRBJ2-7; whether TRBD1, the table's D call, matches the DNA was not checked. Sequencing input: peripheral blood or thyroid tissue (not recorded which). CDR3: CASSFYICGGTGGYEQYF.